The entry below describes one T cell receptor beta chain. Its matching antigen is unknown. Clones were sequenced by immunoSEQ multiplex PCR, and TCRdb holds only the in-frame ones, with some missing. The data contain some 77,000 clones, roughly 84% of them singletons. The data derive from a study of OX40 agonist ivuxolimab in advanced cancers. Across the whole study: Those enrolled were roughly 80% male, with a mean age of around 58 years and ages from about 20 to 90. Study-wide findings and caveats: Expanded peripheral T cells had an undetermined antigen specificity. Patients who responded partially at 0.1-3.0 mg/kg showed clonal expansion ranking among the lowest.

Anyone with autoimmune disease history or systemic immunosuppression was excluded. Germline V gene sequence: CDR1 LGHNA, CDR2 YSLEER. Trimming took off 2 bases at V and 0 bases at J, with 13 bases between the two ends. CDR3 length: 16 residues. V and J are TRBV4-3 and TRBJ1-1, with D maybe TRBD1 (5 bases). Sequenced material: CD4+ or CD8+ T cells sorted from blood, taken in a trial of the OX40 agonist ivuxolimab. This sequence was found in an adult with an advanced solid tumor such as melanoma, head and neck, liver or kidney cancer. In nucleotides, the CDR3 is TGCGCCAGCAGCCAAATGGCAGGGCAAATGAACACTGAAGCTTTCTTT. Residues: CASSQMAGQMNTEAFF.